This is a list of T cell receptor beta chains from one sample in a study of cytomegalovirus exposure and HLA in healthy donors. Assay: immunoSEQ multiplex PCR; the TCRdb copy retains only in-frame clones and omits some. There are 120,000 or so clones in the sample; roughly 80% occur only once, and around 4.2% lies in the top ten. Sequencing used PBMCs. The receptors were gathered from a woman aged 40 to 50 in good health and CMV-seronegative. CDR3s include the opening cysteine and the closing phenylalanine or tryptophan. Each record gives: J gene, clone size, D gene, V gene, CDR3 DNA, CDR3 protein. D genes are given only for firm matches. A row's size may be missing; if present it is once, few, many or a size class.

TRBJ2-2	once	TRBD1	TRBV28	TGTGCCAGCAGTTTCCGGGACAGGGTCGCCGGGGAGCTGTTTTTT	CASSFRDRVAGELFF
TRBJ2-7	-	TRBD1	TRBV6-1	TGTGCCAGCAGTTCCAGGGGGCCGGACGAGCAGTACTTC	CASSSRGPDEQYF
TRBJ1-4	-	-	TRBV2	TGTGCCAGCAGCGACGGGGGGAATAATGAAAAACTGTTTTTT	CASSDGGNNEKLFF
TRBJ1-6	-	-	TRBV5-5	TGTGCCAGCAGCCCGGGGGGTTCCTATAATTCACCCCTCCACTTT	CASSPGGSYNSPLHF
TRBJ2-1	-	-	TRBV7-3	TGTGCCAGCAGCCTCGGGAGCTCCTACAATGAGCAGTTCTTC	CASSLGSSYNEQFF
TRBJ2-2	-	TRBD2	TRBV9	TGTGCTAGCAGCGTAGGTCTAAGCGGGGGGAACACCGGGGAGCTGTTTTTT	CASSVGLSGGNTGELFF
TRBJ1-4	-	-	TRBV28	TGTGCCAGCAGGGCCTCTAATGAAAAACTGTTTTTT	CASRASNEKLFF
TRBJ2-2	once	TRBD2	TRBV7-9	TGTGCCAGCAGCTTAGGCGCACTAGCGGGAGTGCCCGGGGAGCTGTTTTTT	CASSLGALAGVPGELFF
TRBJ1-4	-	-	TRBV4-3	TGCGCCAGCAGCCAAGATACAGTGTGGGAAAAACTGTTTTTT	CASSQDTVWEKLFF
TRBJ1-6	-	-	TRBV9	TGTGCCAGCAGCGTAACGCCAACAACAAATAGCCCCCTCCACTTT	CASSVTPTTNSPLHF
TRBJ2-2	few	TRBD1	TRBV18	TGTGCCAGCGCGCTACAGGGGGAGGTCACCGGGGAGCTGTTTTTT	CASALQGEVTGELFF